Reported below is one T cell receptor (beta chain). As yet, its antigen is unknown. The sample is drawn from a study of glioma-infiltrating T cells. Overall study: Dexamethasone exposure before glioma surgery was limited to six or fewer days. Study outcomes and limitations: Above-expected tissue-blood divergence occurred in all gliomas, most in low-grade ones. Patients with low tissue-blood divergence carried a signature set of shared blood CDR3 motifs.

Using RNA template, CDR3s of TCR alpha and beta were amplified with iRepertoire arm-PCR. Each CDR3 protein gets one entry after TCRdb re-called the multiplex PCR reads with MiXCR. The profile shows a few hundred thousand distinct CDR3 sequences, roughly 41% of them singletons. Trimming took 0 bases from V and 5 from J, leaving 20 bases between them. From germline, CDR1 is LGHNA and CDR2 YNFKEQ. The CDR3 has 18 amino acids. This clonotype was obtained from a human donor with low-grade glioma or glioblastoma, undergoing nonglioma brain surgery, or in good health (not recorded which). The sequenced sample was glioma tissue, nonneoplastic brain tissue, or PBMCs (not recorded which). V is TRBV4-2 and J is TRBJ2-1, with a tentative D call TRBD2 (5 bases). The CDR3 loop is CASSQDPPGNLYNNEQFF. In DNA, the CDR3 is TGTGCCAGCAGCCAAGACCCACCCGGGAACCTGTACAACAATGAGCAGTTCTTC.